These 26 T cell receptor beta chains came from one sample sequenced in a study of CD8 T cells in Susac syndrome. An amount of RNA that ranged from about 0.45 to 1 ug was reverse transcribed with random hexamers. TCRdb recomputed calls from the immunoSEQ multiplex PCR reads with MiXCR, one row per CDR3 protein. The sample has roughly 180,000 distinct CDR3 sequences; around 93% are singletons. Sequencing was carried out using CD4+ T cells from PBMCs. These receptors all come from a human donor with multiple sclerosis.

This clonotype came up once. The rearrangement links TRBV4-2 to TRBJ2-5, with D possibly TRBD2 on 7 matching bases. The length of the CDR3 is 15 residues. Germline CDR1 and CDR2: LGHNA and YNFKEQ. The ends were cut back, 4 bases at V and 4 bases at J, with 16 bases in the middle. CDR3 sequence reads: CASSPVGAGAETQYF. The CDR3 nucleotides read TGTGCCAGCAGCCCGGTCGGCGCGGGGGCAGAGACCCAGTACTTC.

V and J are TRBV5-1 and TRBJ2-1; 13 bases map to TRBD2. CDR1 SGHRS and CDR2 YFSETQ come from the germline V gene. This CDR3 is built from 15 residues. The V segment lost 2 bases and the J segment 9 bases; nucleotides outside the gene matches: 5. The CDR3 coding sequence is TGCGCCAGCAGCTTTGGGACTAGCGGGAAATCTGAGCAGTTCTTC. It encodes CASSFGTSGKSEQFF.

The genes are TRBV5-1 and TRBJ1-1; tentatively, D is TRBD1 (5 bases). The CDR3 spans 14 residues. Germline values: CDR1 SGHRS, CDR2 YFSETQ. The V end lost 0 bases, the J end lost 3 bases, and 9 bases lay between the germline ends. As DNA, the CDR3 is TGCGCCAGCAGCTTGGGGCCCAGGGACACTGAAGCTTTCTTT. Its translation: CASSLGPRDTEAFF.

V gene TRBV5-6 combines with J gene TRBJ2-7; D is undetermined. Germline V gene data show CDR1 as SGHDT and CDR2 as YYEEEE. V lost 1 base to trimming and J lost 0 bases, with 5 bases between them. This CDR3 spans 13 amino acids. The DNA for the CDR3 is TGTGCCAGCAGCTTGTCCAACTCCTACGAGCAGTACTTC. It codes for CASSLSNSYEQYF.

V gene TRBV6-5 combines with J gene TRBJ2-7, with 8 bases fitting TRBD2. The germline CDR1 and CDR2 sequences are MNHEY and SVGAGI. The V gene end was trimmed by 6 bases and the J gene end by 2 bases; junction bases not matched to a gene: 3. The CDR3 totals 13 residues. CDR3 amino acids: CASSWGLAYEQYF. The DNA for the CDR3 is TGTGCCAGCAGCTGGGGACTAGCCTACGAGCAGTACTTC.

Concerning this clonotype: The DNA is left out, because the CDR3 cannot be placed on it with certainty; the CDR3 is given as TCRdb lists it. This chain connects TRBV30 to TRBJ1-4; no DNA check was done on the table's D call, TRBD1. The germline CDR1 and CDR2 sequences are GTSNPN and SVGIG (reference sequence). The CDR3 comprises 13 residues, both ends counted. The chain's CDR3 is CASPGQLLENCFF.

The J gene is TRBJ2-7, the V gene TRBV5-4; D may be TRBD1 or TRBD2 (5 bases each). Looked up from germline, CDR1 is SGHNT and CDR2 is YYREEE (reference sequence). This CDR3 comprises 17 residues. Trimming cost V 1 base and J 5 bases, with 22 bases left between them. The CDR3 sequence is CASSLLLVRDARHEQYF. DNA for the CDR3: TGTGCCAGCAGCTTGTTACTGGTCCGGGACGCTCGGCACGAGCAGTACTTC.

CDR3 sequence: CASSYSPSYTGELFF. The CDR3 nucleotides read TGTGCCAGCAGTTACTCGCCCAGCTACACCGGGGAGCTGTTTTTT. This rearrangement joins TRBV6-2 or TRBV6-3 to TRBJ2-2; D ambiguous. The CDR3 contains 15 residues. The germline CDR1 and CDR2 sequences are MNHEY and SVGEGT. The V and J ends lost 0 bases and 3 bases respectively, with 8 bases between them.

The CDR3 region has the DNA TGTGCCTGGAGCCGCGGACAGGCAGGGGGCTACACCTTC. Amino acids: CAWSRGQAGGYTF. V and J are TRBV30 and TRBJ1-2; TRBD1 matches at 7 bases. V trimming: 3 bases; J trimming: 8 bases; junction bases outside the gene matches: 9. Germline V gene data show CDR1 as GTSNPN and CDR2 as SVGIG (reference sequence). This CDR3 has 13 residues.

The rearrangement uses TRBV28 and TRBJ2-1; 12 bases fit TRBD2. This CDR3 region has 15 residues. V trimming: 5 bases; J trimming: 12 bases; junction bases outside the gene matches: 11. Germline V lookup: CDR1 MDHEN, CDR2 SYDVKM. CDR3 DNA sequence: TGTGCCAGCAGTCCATGGACTAGCGGGAACAGGGGGCAGTTCTTC. Encoded protein: CASSPWTSGNRGQFF.

J is TRBJ1-2 and V is TRBV29-1; TRBD1 agrees at 7 bases. From germline, CDR1 is SQVTM and CDR2 ANQGSEA. This CDR3 has 13 amino acids. With V trimmed by 6 bases and J by 3 bases, 7 bases remained unmatched. CDR3 DNA: TGCAGCGTCGGATCCGGACAGGACTATGGCTACACCTTC. It codes for CSVGSGQDYGYTF.

This clonotype was seen a handful of times. This chain links TRBV10-3 with TRBJ2-7; no definite D call. The germline V and J ends were trimmed by 0 bases and 1 base, with 10 bases remaining between them. CDR1 and CDR2 (germline): ENHRY, SYGVKD. The CDR3 totals 15 residues. CDR3 coding DNA: TGTGCCATCAGTGAGTCAGTACTAACGTCCTACGAGCAGTACTTC. Residues: CAISESVLTSYEQYF.

V and J are TRBV6-2 or TRBV6-3 and TRBJ1-3; 7 nucleotides line up with TRBD1. CDR1 is MNHEY and CDR2 is SVGEGT in the germline V gene. Trimming cost V 10 bases and J 1 base; bases outside gene matches: 1. This CDR3 comprises 12 residues. CDR3 sequence reads: CATGQSGNTIYF. The CDR3 coding sequence is TGTGCCACGGGACAGTCTGGAAACACCATATATTTT.

The count of this clonotype is one. This sequence joins TRBV7-2 and TRBJ2-5, with 10 nucleotides matching TRBD1. Germline CDR1 SGHTA, CDR2 FQGNSA. The J segment lost 5 bases and the V segment lost 5 bases, leaving 8 bases of the junction unmatched. The length of the CDR3 is 15 residues. The CDR3 region is CASSARQGARETQYF. CDR3 coding DNA: TGTGCCAGCAGCGCCCGACAGGGGGCGCGTGAGACCCAGTACTTC.

In DNA, the CDR3 is TGTGCCAGCAGTCTCCTTTCGGAGCGGGAGAGAAATACGCAGTATTTT. Its protein product is CASSLLSERERNTQYF. The chain carries TRBV6-1 and TRBJ2-3, with 8 nucleotides matching TRBD2. Germline V gives CDR1 MNHNS, CDR2 SASEGT. The CDR3 spans 16 residues. J was trimmed by 7 bases and V by 5 bases; bases with no gene match: 14.

The rearrangement links TRBV12-3 or TRBV12-4 to TRBJ2-3, with 9 bases identical to TRBD1. CDR3 length equals 16 residues. After removal of 2 bases from V and 0 bases from J, the junction contained 3 bases not matched to a gene. The CDR3, as DNA: TGTGCCAGCAGTTTATACGGGACAGGGAGCACAGATACGCAGTATTTT. Its protein product is CASSLYGTGSTDTQYF.

The chain couples TRBV2 to TRBJ2-3, with TRBD2 identical over 7 bases. This CDR3 comprises 14 residues. Germline V gene sequence: CDR1 SNHLY, CDR2 FYNNEI. The J segment lost 2 bases and the V segment lost 6 bases, leaving 5 bases of the junction unmatched. The CDR3 coding sequence is TGTGCCAGCAGAGCGGGGACCAACACAGATACGCAGTATTTT. Residues: CASRAGTNTDTQYF.

The sample holds one count of this clonotype. The gene calls are TRBV30 and TRBJ2-1; tentative D call: TRBD1 (6 bases). Germline V gives CDR1 GTSNPN, CDR2 SVGIG (reference sequence). The CDR3 covers 12 residues. Trimming left V 0 bases short and J 12 bases short, with 12 bases between. The CDR3 nucleotides are TGTGCCTGGAGTGTCTGGGGGCTTGGGCAGTTCTTC. Protein product: CAWSVWGLGQFF.

This rearrangement joins TRBV7-2 to TRBJ1-2, with D unclear. V lost 6 bases to trimming and J lost 1 base, with 15 bases between them. The CDR3 is 15 amino acids. Germline-derived CDR1 and CDR2 are SGHTA and FQGNSA. CDR3 residues: CASRLPTYLNYGYTF. For the CDR3, the DNA is TGTGCCAGCAGGTTACCGACATACCTTAACTATGGCTACACCTTC.

The chain joins TRBV5-1 to TRBJ1-3, with D hard to call. This CDR3 spans 14 amino acids. Between the trimmed V and J ends, which lost 0 bases and 0 bases, there was a span of 4 bases. Germline CDR1 reads SGHRS; CDR2 reads YFSETQ. This CDR3 is CASSLDFSGNTIYF. CDR3 nucleotide sequence: TGCGCCAGCAGCTTGGACTTCTCTGGAAACACCATATATTTT.

This chain links TRBV7-2 with TRBJ1-1; D may be TRBD1 (6 bases). CDR1 SGHTA and CDR2 FQGNSA come from the germline V gene. CDR3 size: 14 residues. V lost 5 bases to trimming and J lost 6 bases, with 16 bases between them. Written as DNA, the CDR3 is TGTGCCAGCAGCGCATTTAGGGGGTCCCCTGAAGCTTTCTTT. It encodes CASSAFRGSPEAFF.

This rearrangement joins TRBV30 to TRBJ2-5, with TRBD2 identical over 7 bases. CDR1 and CDR2 from the germline V gene are GTSNPN and SVGIG (reference sequence). The CDR3 runs 14 residues. The V gene end was trimmed by 3 bases and the J gene end by 5 bases; junction bases not matched to a gene: 9. CDR3 region: CAWSPMTSRETQYF. The CDR3 DNA is TGTGCCTGGAGCCCAATGACTAGCCGGGAGACCCAGTACTTC.

The CDR3 is CASSQELAGGRGEQFF. Here the CDR3 DNA reads TGCGCCAGCAGCCAAGAACTAGCGGGAGGGAGGGGTGAGCAGTTCTTC. V and J are TRBV4-3 and TRBJ2-1; 13 bases map to TRBD2. Germline V gives CDR1 LGHNA, CDR2 YSLEER. J lost 9 bases, V lost 0 bases, and 5 bases had no gene match. The CDR3 length is 16 residues.

The chain combines TRBV20-1 with TRBJ2-1, with 10 bases lining up with TRBD2. With 3 bases clipped from V and 9 bases from J, the junction kept 8 bases outside the gene matches. Germline V CDR1 and CDR2: DFQATT, SNEGSKA (reference sequence). This CDR3 is built from 14 residues. DNA of the CDR3: TGCAGTGCTAGTAGGCTAGCGGGAGAGAGTGAGCAGTTCTTC. It yields the protein CSASRLAGESEQFF.

The J gene is TRBJ1-2, the V gene TRBV4-1; possible D gene TRBD1, 6 bases. The CDR3 sequence is 19 residues long. Germline V gene lookup returns CDR1 MGHRA and CDR2 YSYEKL. The germline V and J ends were trimmed by 1 base and 2 bases, with 23 bases remaining between them. CDR3 nucleotides: TGCGCCAGCAGCCAAGTGGGGGTCAGGGGAGGAAAATACAACTATGGCTACACCTTC. It codes for CASSQVGVRGGKYNYGYTF.

This chain joins TRBV7-2 and TRBJ2-1; TRBD2 might be the D (5 bases). From germline, CDR1 is SGHTA and CDR2 FQGNSA. The CDR3 runs 15 residues. V lost 1 base to trimming and J lost 4 bases, with 11 bases between them. CDR3: CASSLVWTVYNEQFF. In DNA, the CDR3 is TGTGCCAGCAGCTTAGTATGGACTGTGTACAATGAGCAGTTCTTC.